The entry below gives a single TCR beta chain sequence along with its context. CDR1 and CDR2 from the germline V gene are MGHRA and YSYEKL. V lost 3 bases to trimming and J lost 6 bases, with 6 bases between them. The CDR3 is made up of 12 amino acids. The entry originates in a study of OX40 agonist ivuxolimab in advanced cancers. Study background: Each patient was given ivuxolimab into a vein every 2 weeks, at 0.01 to 10 mg/kg.

The data were produced by immunoSEQ multiplex PCR, yet TCRdb's version contains in-frame clones alone and is incomplete. The sample yields some 48,000 clones, approximately 78% seen once. The sequence was collected from an adult with an advanced solid tumor such as melanoma, head and neck, liver or kidney cancer. The sequencing used CD4+ or CD8+ T cells sorted from blood, collected in a trial of the OX40 agonist ivuxolimab. The chain joins TRBV4-1 to TRBJ2-1, with D uncertain. CDR3 sequence reads: CASSHLSNEQFF. The CDR3 DNA sequence: TGCGCCAGCAGCCACCTTAGCAATGAGCAGTTCTTC.